These 32 T cell receptor beta chains share one sample of origin, sequenced in a study of long-term antiretroviral therapy in people with HIV. Sequencing used immunoSEQ v3.0 at survey level. TCRdb's copy holds only in-frame clones and misses some; the assay was immunoSEQ multiplex PCR. Of about 28,000 clones listed, 90% to 95% are singletons. The source material was unsorted PBMCs, sampled 6.3 years after starting antiretroviral therapy. These receptors originate from a man aged 25-45 years with HIV.

This clone was counted once. The gene calls are TRBV7-8 and TRBJ1-4; D may be TRBD1 (6 bases). This CDR3 contains 18 residues. Germline assignment: CDR1 SGHVS and CDR2 FQNEAQ. Between the trimmed V and J ends, which lost 0 bases and 3 bases, there was a span of 17 bases. The CDR3 sequence is CASSLAEGGFPPNEKLFF. DNA of the CDR3: TGTGCCAGCAGCTTAGCCGAGGGGGGGTTCCCTCCTAATGAAAAACTGTTTTTT.

V usage is TRBV6-1 and J usage is TRBJ1-2, with D maybe TRBD1 (5 bases). Deletions cut 6 bases from V and 6 bases from J, with 17 bases between. Germline CDR1 and CDR2: MNHNS and SASEGT. The CDR3 runs to 14 residues. In DNA, the CDR3 is TGTGCCAGCAGGAACCCCAGGGCTTGGGATGGCTACACCTTC. Encoded protein: CASRNPRAWDGYTF.

V gene TRBV4-2 combines with J gene TRBJ2-7; no clear D gene. Germline CDR1 is LGHNA and CDR2 is YNFKEQ. Trimming shortened V by 1 base and J by 6 bases, and 10 bases separated the two germline ends. The CDR3 extends over 13 amino acids. The CDR3 protein is CASSQGNSGEQYF. The DNA of the CDR3 is TGTGCCAGCAGCCAAGGCAACTCGGGCGAGCAGTACTTC.

This clone occurred once. This sequence joins TRBV15 and TRBJ2-3, with D perhaps matching TRBD1 or TRBD2 (6 bases each). Germline-derived CDR1 and CDR2 are LNHNV and YYDKDF (reference sequence). This CDR3 is built from 17 residues. V gave up 3 bases and J gave up 3 bases, with 19 bases separating them. CDR3 nucleotide sequence: TGTGCCACCAGCAGGGGGGCAACTAGCCAGCTTACAGATACGCAGTATTTT. Translating gives CATSRGATSQLTDTQYF.

The V gene is TRBV6-5, the J gene TRBJ2-3, with TRBD2 matching 8 bases. There are 16 residues in the CDR3. The germline gives CDR1 MNHEY, CDR2 SVGAGI. V was pared by 0 bases and J by 4 bases, with 6 bases of the junction left unmatched. CDR3 in DNA: TGTGCCAGCAGTTACTCTGGGGCGGGAGGATCAGATACGCAGTATTTT. This translates into CASSYSGAGGSDTQYF.

J is TRBJ1-5 and V is TRBV27; perhaps TRBD1 as D (6 bases). Germline loops: CDR1 MNHEY, CDR2 SMNVEV (reference sequence). Trimming stripped 6 bases from V and 1 base from J, with 16 bases between. The CDR3 has 16 amino acids. The CDR3 loop reads CASRSRGEDSNQPQHF. In nucleotides, the CDR3 is TGTGCCAGCAGGTCCAGGGGAGAGGACAGCAATCAGCCCCAGCATTTT.

This sequence joins TRBV6-5 and TRBJ2-7; 8 bases match TRBD2. The CDR3 runs 13 residues. Germline V gene data show CDR1 as MNHEY and CDR2 as SVGAGI. V lost 5 bases, J lost 3 bases, and 3 bases stayed unmatched. CDR3 protein: CASSSGSGYEQYF. The CDR3 DNA reads as TGTGCCAGCAGTAGCGGGAGCGGCTACGAGCAGTACTTC.

The chain recombines TRBV7-9 with TRBJ2-4; D gene uncertain. Germline CDR1 SEHNR, CDR2 FQNEAQ (reference sequence). This CDR3 region has 12 residues. Trimming removed 1 base from V and 12 bases from J, with 10 bases in between. CDR3 protein: CASSLGEGNQYF. Here the CDR3 DNA reads TGTGCCAGCAGCTTAGGTGAAGGAAATCAGTACTTC.

V and J are TRBV10-3 and TRBJ1-2; the match to TRBD1 covers 10 bases. V shed 2 bases, J shed 4 bases, and the junction held 4 bases outside the gene matches. The germline gives CDR1 ENHRY, CDR2 SYGVKD. The length of the CDR3 is 15 residues. The CDR3 region is CAISEGTGVRYGYTF. The CDR3 region has the DNA TGTGCCATCAGTGAGGGGACAGGGGTTCGCTATGGCTACACCTTC.

The V and J genes are TRBV2 and TRBJ1-4; TRBD1 matches 10 bases. Unmatched junction bases numbered 10, after V lost 6 bases and J lost 6 bases. The germline V gene has CDR1 SNHLY and CDR2 FYNNEI. The CDR3 length is 16 residues. The CDR3 is CASSQPGTGAYEKLFF. The CDR3 DNA is TGTGCCAGCAGCCAACCTGGGACAGGGGCTTATGAAAAACTGTTTTTT.

V is TRBV29-1 and J is TRBJ1-2; no firm D call. CDR3 length: 11 amino acids. Deletions cut 4 bases from V and 1 base from J, with 4 bases between. Looked up from germline, CDR1 is SQVTM and CDR2 is ANQGSEA. For the CDR3, the DNA is TGCAGCGTTGCGGATAACTATGGCTACACCTTC. Translation: CSVADNYGYTF.

This clone came up once. The chain uses TRBV2 and TRBJ1-6; weak D call: TRBD1 (6 bases). V lost 6 bases and J lost 5, with 14 bases in between. From germline, CDR1 is SNHLY and CDR2 FYNNEI. The CDR3 is 15 residues long. The DNA for the CDR3 is TGTGCCAGCAGCGTTTATCAGGGGAATAATTCACCCCTCCACTTT. This translates into CASSVYQGNNSPLHF. The complete variable domain, with remaining parts taken from reference TRBV2 and TRBJ1-6, reads EPEVTQTPSHQVTQMGQEVILRCVPISNHLYFYWYRQILGQKVEFLVSFYNNEISEKSEIFDDQFSVERPDGSNFTLKIRSTKLEDSAMYFCASSVYQGNNSPLHFGNGTRLTVT.

This chain uses TRBV4-2 with TRBJ2-7; 8 bases are a match to TRBD1. Germline-derived CDR1 and CDR2 are LGHNA and YNFKEQ. The J segment lost 1 base and the V segment lost 0 bases, leaving 5 bases of the junction unmatched. The CDR3 sequence is 16 residues long. The CDR3 nucleotides are TGTGCCAGCAGCCAAGATCATACAGGGGGATCCTACGAGCAGTACTTC. This sequence encodes CASSQDHTGGSYEQYF.

The chain uses TRBV29-1 and TRBJ2-7; 8 bases are shared with TRBD1. CDR1 is SQVTM and CDR2 is ANQGSEA in the germline V gene. Germline trimming cut 6 bases from V and 0 bases from J; bases unmatched to any gene: 7. The CDR3 length is 14 residues. CDR3 coding DNA: TGCAGCGTACTCGGGACAGGACGCTCCTACGAGCAGTACTTC. Translating it yields CSVLGTGRSYEQYF.

As concerns this clone: The limits of the CDR3 on the DNA are not certain, so only TCRdb's listed CDR3 is given. The chain employs TRBV27 and TRBJ1-2. Germline CDR1 and CDR2: MNHEY and SMNVEV (reference sequence). Including both end residues, the CDR3 is 15 amino acids long. CDR3 residues: CASAILAQRGGGYTF.

V gene TRBV2 combines with J gene TRBJ2-3; D call uncertain. The germline gives CDR1 SNHLY, CDR2 FYNNEI. CDR3 length: 15 amino acids. The V end lost 1 base, the J end lost 2 bases, and 10 bases lay between the germline ends. CDR3 protein: CASSEVSQFTDTQYF. The CDR3 coding sequence is TGTGCCAGCAGTGAAGTTAGCCAGTTCACAGATACGCAGTATTTT.

The chain carries TRBV13 and TRBJ1-1; 12 bases are shared with TRBD1. V was clipped by 1 base and J by 3 bases; unmatched bases: 3. Germline V gives CDR1 PRHDT, CDR2 FYEKMQ (reference sequence). There are 16 residues in the CDR3. CDR3 sequence reads: CASSLAGTGGHTEAFF. CDR3 nucleotide sequence: TGTGCCAGCAGCTTAGCAGGGACAGGGGGCCACACTGAAGCTTTCTTT.

This sequence joins TRBV7-2 and TRBJ2-7, with D tentatively TRBD1 (5 bases). CDR1 is SGHTA, CDR2 FQGNSA, per germline. CDR3 length: 15 amino acids. Trimming cost V 1 base and J 2 bases, with 12 bases left between them. CDR3 nucleotide sequence: TGTGCCAGCAGCTTAGAGAAGGGGCCGACCTACGAGCAGTACTTC. Amino acids: CASSLEKGPTYEQYF.

The CDR3 DNA reads TGTGCCAGCAGTTGGGTAGGAAACCCCAACTCTGGGGCCAACGTCCTGACTTTC. It is translated as CASSWVGNPNSGANVLTF. The chain recombines TRBV27 with TRBJ2-6, with D unclear. Germline lookup yields CDR1 MNHEY and CDR2 SMNVEV (reference sequence). This CDR3 spans 18 amino acids. Trimming cost V 4 bases and J 0 bases, with 16 bases left between them.

This chain links TRBV6-1 with TRBJ2-5; D call uncertain. V was trimmed by 5 bases and J by 5 bases, leaving 12 bases between them. This CDR3 is 13 amino acids long. Germline V gene data show CDR1 as MNHNS and CDR2 as SASEGT. DNA for the CDR3: TGTGCCAGCAGTAACAGCCTTAGGGAGACCCAGTACTTC. This codes for CASSNSLRETQYF.

This clone was observed once. CDR3 in amino acids: CASSLGSTYEQYF. Written as DNA, the CDR3 is TGTGCCAGCAGTTTGGGCTCGACCTACGAGCAGTACTTC. The V and J genes are TRBV27 and TRBJ2-7; D not certain. Between the trimmed V and J ends, which lost 3 bases and 2 bases, there was a span of 8 bases. The germline V gene encodes CDR1 MNHEY and CDR2 SMNVEV (reference sequence). The CDR3 is 13 residues long.

The rearrangement joins TRBV7-9 to TRBJ1-5; D is unclear. CDR1 SEHNR and CDR2 FQNEAQ come from the germline V gene (reference sequence). CDR3 size: 14 residues. The ends were cut back, 1 base at V and 0 bases at J, with 4 bases in the middle. The CDR3 protein is CASSLVDSNQPQHF. For the CDR3, the DNA is TGTGCCAGCAGCTTAGTTGATAGCAATCAGCCCCAGCATTTT.

The genes are TRBV5-1 and TRBJ2-7; D call uncertain. The CDR3 covers 16 residues. Germline CDR1 and CDR2: SGHRS and YFSETQ. Deletions cut 0 bases from V and 3 bases from J, with 16 bases between. The CDR3 region has the DNA TGCGCCAGCAGCTTGGTAGGCCCAGGTCCCATCTACGAGCAGTACTTC. Translation: CASSLVGPGPIYEQYF.

This sequence joins TRBV2 and TRBJ1-2, with D unresolved. The length of the CDR3 is 13 residues. CDR1 and CDR2 from the germline V gene are SNHLY and FYNNEI. V was trimmed by 8 bases and J by 4 bases, leaving 14 bases between them. The CDR3 region is CASGSGRSYGYTF. In DNA form, the CDR3 reads TGTGCCAGCGGATCGGGGAGGAGCTATGGCTACACCTTC. The full variable domain, rest sourced from reference TRBV2 and TRBJ1-2, is EPEVTQTPSHQVTQMGQEVILRCVPISNHLYFYWYRQILGQKVEFLVSFYNNEISEKSEIFDDQFSVERPDGSNFTLKIRSTKLEDSAMYFCASGSGRSYGYTFGSGTRLTVV.

The rearrangement uses TRBV5-4 and TRBJ2-7; TRBD2 agrees at 9 bases. In germline, CDR1 is SGHNT, CDR2 YYREEE (reference sequence). There are 16 residues in the CDR3. With V trimmed by 4 bases and J by 6 bases, 14 bases remained unmatched. The CDR3 region has the DNA TGTGCCAGCAGCCCCGTTAGCGGGAGAGCATCCAGCGAGCAGTACTTC. Its translation: CASSPVSGRASSEQYF.

The chain uses TRBV19 and TRBJ2-7; D gene uncertain. CDR3 length equals 13 residues. Deletions cut 5 bases from V and 3 bases from J, with 11 bases between. Looked up from germline, CDR1 is LNHDA and CDR2 is SQIVND (reference sequence). The CDR3 nucleotides read TGTGCCAGTAGTCCGGCAGCCCGCTACGAGCAGTACTTC. It translates to CASSPAARYEQYF.

The rearrangement joins TRBV4-3 to TRBJ2-2; no clear D. Germline values: CDR1 LGHNA, CDR2 YSLEER. Trimming stripped 2 bases from V and 1 base from J, with 8 bases between. The CDR3 length is 15 residues. The CDR3 DNA sequence: TGCGCCAGCAGCCAAAATCCCGGGAACACCGGGGAGCTGTTTTTT. It yields the protein CASSQNPGNTGELFF.

The genes are TRBV5-6 and TRBJ1-2, with 7 positions matching TRBD1. Germline CDR1 SGHDT, CDR2 YYEEEE. The CDR3 runs to 15 residues. J gave up 8 bases and V 4 bases, and 14 bases lay outside the gene matches. The CDR3 coding sequence is TGTGCCAGCAGCCGTTTGGGGGAGGGGGCGAGAGGCTACACCTTC. This encodes CASSRLGEGARGYTF.

The chain employs TRBV7-9 and TRBJ2-3; the D gene is possibly TRBD2 (6 bases). The V end was cut by 1 base, the J end by 0 bases, with 11 bases between. Germline loops: CDR1 SEHNR, CDR2 FQNEAQ (reference sequence). The CDR3 sequence is 16 residues long. Written as DNA, the CDR3 is TGTGCCAGCAGCTTAGTGGCGGGACCTAGCACAGATACGCAGTATTTT. Translation: CASSLVAGPSTDTQYF.

J is TRBJ2-7 and V is TRBV2; TRBD2 matches 10 bases. Trimming at V came to 4 bases and at J to 2 bases, leaving 2 bases not matched to a gene. Germline CDR1 reads SNHLY; CDR2 reads FYNNEI. The CDR3 length is 14 residues. CDR3 sequence reads: CASSGAGGAYEQYF. The DNA of the CDR3 is TGTGCCAGCAGTGGAGCGGGGGGGGCCTACGAGCAGTACTTC. The full variable domain, completed using reference TRBV2 and TRBJ2-7, is EPEVTQTPSHQVTQMGQEVILRCVPISNHLYFYWYRQILGQKVEFLVSFYNNEISEKSEIFDDQFSVERPDGSNFTLKIRSTKLEDSAMYFCASSGAGGAYEQYFGPGTRLTVT.

This chain connects TRBV6-5 to TRBJ1-3; D is perhaps TRBD1 (6 bases). The CDR3 is made up of 15 amino acids. CDR1 MNHEY and CDR2 SVGAGI come from the germline V gene. The V end was cut by 6 bases, the J end by 2 bases, with 14 bases between. The CDR3 DNA is TGTGCCAGCAGCAGAGACAGGATCCCTGGAAACACCATATATTTT. This sequence encodes CASSRDRIPGNTIYF.

This clone has only one observation. The CDR3 nucleotides read TGTGCCAGCAGCTTTTCCCTTTCGGGGGCTGAGGACTATGGCTACACCTTC. Protein: CASSFSLSGAEDYGYTF. The chain links TRBV5-6 to TRBJ1-2, with D perhaps matching TRBD1 (6 bases). This CDR3 is built from 17 residues. Per germline, CDR1 SGHDT and CDR2 YYEEEE. The V and J ends lost 2 bases and 3 bases respectively, with 20 bases between them.